The TCR beta chain described here comes from a study of blood T cells in healthy people across ages. The count of this clonotype is one. V lost 4 bases, J lost 0 bases, and 8 bases lay in between. Germline assignment: CDR1 SGDLS and CDR2 YYNGEE. The CDR3 runs to 14 residues. A second PCR, run for roughly 7 to 11 cycles, used a sample-barcoded 5' primer plus a J-beta primer mix. TCRdb independently ran MiXCR on the 5' RACE reads; one entry per CDR3 protein. The repertoire holds about 290,000 distinct CDR3 sequences, with roughly a quarter as singletons. Each donor had 9 to 10 milliliters of peripheral blood drawn. Extraction of total RNA produced a minimum of 6 micrograms from each sample.

The source material was blood. The rearrangement links TRBV9 to TRBJ1-3; D call uncertain. The sequence was obtained from a woman in her sixties or seventies in good health. DNA of the CDR3: TGTGCCAGCAGCTTAAGAGCCTCTGGAAACACCATATATTTT. Protein product: CASSLRASGNTIYF.